In this sample, the clone carrying this T cell receptor (beta chain) turned up a few times. Its antigen is still unknown. A universal primer site came from template switching; cDNA carried unique molecular identifiers. One entry per CDR3 protein results from TCRdb running MiXCR on the 5' RACE reads. Of roughly 1.6 million distinct CDR3 sequences in the sample, less than 35% were seen once. The sample is drawn from a study of identical twins. Study-level points and caveats: Models came in too low on out-of-frame TCR alpha sharing in monozygotic twins.

CDR1 and CDR2 from the germline V gene are DFQATT and SNEGSKA (reference sequence). V gave up 0 bases and J gave up 4 bases; unmatched junction bases: 4. The CDR3 is 16 residues long. The rearrangement uses TRBV20-1 and TRBJ2-4, with 12 bases aligning to TRBD1. Sequencing used cord blood. The source is a newborn girl in good health. The chain's CDR3 is CSAREGQGALKNIQYF. The CDR3 region has the DNA TGCAGTGCTAGAGAGGGACAGGGGGCCCTAAAAAACATTCAGTACTTC.